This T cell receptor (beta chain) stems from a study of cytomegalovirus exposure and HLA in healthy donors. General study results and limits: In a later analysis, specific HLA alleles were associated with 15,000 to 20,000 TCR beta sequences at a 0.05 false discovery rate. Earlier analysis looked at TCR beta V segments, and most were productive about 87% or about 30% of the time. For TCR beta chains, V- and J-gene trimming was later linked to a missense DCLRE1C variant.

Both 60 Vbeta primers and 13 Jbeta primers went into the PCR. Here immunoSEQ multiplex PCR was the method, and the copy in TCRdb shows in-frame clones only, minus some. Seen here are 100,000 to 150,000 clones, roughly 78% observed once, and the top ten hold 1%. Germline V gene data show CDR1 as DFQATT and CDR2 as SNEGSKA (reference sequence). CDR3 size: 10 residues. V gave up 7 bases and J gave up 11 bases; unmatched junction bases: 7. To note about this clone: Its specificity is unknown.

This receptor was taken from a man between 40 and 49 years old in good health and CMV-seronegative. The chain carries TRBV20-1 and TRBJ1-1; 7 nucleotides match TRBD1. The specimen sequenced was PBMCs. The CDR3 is CSGTTGRAFF. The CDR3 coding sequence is TGCAGTGGGACGACAGGGAGGGCTTTCTTT.